This T cell receptor beta chain derives from a study of human T cells and chemical hapten exposure. The library tagged each cDNA molecule with unique molecular identifiers. One entry per CDR3 protein, called by TCRdb with MiXCR from the RACE reads. The sample carries about 71,000 distinct CDR3 sequences, over 7.5% recorded once. This CDR3 has 15 amino acids. The V gene's germline CDR1 is DFQATT and CDR2 SNEGSKA (reference sequence). The ends lost 5 bases at V and 1 base at J; junction bases unmatched: 7. This clonotype was seen ten or more times. Its antigen is undetermined. Study-wide points: The immune response of these alopecia patients might not match healthy individuals'. Unchanged with DPC sensitization were TCRs above 1 in 1000 frequency.

Time point indicated: patch test 1, 2 weeks after DPC sensitization. Treatment described: therapeutic diphenylcyclopropenone sensitization with weekly scalp DPC. The sequencing used whole blood, collected in connection with sensitization to the hapten diphenylcyclopropenone (DPC). This sequence was found in a woman aged 40 to 50 with alopecia areata. Some clones in this sample may be carry-over from other donors' samples. This chain connects TRBV20-1 to TRBJ2-5; TRBD2 aligns across 10 bases. For the CDR3, the DNA is TGCAGTGCTCCAGTTAGCGGGGGGACCCAAGAGACCCAGTACTTC. It specifies CSAPVSGGTQETQYF.